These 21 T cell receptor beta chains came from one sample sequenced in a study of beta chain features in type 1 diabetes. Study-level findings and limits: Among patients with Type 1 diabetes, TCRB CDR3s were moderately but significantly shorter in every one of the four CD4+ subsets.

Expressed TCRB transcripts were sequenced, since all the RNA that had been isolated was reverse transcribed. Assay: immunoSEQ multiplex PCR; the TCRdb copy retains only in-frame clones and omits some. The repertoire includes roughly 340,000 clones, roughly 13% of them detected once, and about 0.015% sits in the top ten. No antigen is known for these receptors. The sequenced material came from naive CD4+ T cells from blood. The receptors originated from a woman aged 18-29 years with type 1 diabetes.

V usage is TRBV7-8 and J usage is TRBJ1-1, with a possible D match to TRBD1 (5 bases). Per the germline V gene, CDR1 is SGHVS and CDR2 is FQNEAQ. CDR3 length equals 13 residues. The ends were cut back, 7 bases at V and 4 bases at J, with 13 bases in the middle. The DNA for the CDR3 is TGTGCCAGCAAAGAGACGCAGGGCACTGAAGCTTTCTTT. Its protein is CASKETQGTEAFF.

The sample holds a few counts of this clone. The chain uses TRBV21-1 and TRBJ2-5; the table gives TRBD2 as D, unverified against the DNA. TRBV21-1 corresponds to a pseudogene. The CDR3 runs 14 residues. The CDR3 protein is CASIPGLPQETQYF. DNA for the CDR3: TGTGCCAGCATCCCGGGACTACCTCAAGAGACCCAGTACTTC.

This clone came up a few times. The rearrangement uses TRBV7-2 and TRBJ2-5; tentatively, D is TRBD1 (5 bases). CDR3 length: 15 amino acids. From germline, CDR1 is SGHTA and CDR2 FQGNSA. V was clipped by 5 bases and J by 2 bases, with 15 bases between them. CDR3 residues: CASSGSQGWQETQYF. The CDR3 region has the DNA TGTGCCAGCAGCGGGTCGCAGGGATGGCAAGAGACCCAGTACTTC.

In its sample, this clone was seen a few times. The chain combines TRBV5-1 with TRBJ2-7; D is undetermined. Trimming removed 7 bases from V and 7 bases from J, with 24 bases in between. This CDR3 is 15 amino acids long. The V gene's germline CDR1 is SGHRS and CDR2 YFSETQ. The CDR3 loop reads CASDGSHTGSTEQYF. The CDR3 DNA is TGCGCCAGCGACGGGTCCCACACCGGATCCACTGAGCAGTACTTC.

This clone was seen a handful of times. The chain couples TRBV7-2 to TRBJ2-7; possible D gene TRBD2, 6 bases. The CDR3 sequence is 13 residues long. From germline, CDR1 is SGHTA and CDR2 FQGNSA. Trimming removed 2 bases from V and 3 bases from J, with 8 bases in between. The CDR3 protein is CASSLLTSYEQYV. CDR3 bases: TGTGCCAGCAGCTTATTGACTAGCTACGAGCAGTACGTC.

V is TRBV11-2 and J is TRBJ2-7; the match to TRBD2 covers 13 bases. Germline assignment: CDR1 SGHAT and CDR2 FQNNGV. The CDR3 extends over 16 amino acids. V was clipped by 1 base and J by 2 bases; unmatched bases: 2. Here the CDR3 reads CASSLATSGRAYEQYF. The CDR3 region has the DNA TGTGCCAGCAGCTTAGCCACTAGCGGGAGGGCCTACGAGCAGTACTTC.

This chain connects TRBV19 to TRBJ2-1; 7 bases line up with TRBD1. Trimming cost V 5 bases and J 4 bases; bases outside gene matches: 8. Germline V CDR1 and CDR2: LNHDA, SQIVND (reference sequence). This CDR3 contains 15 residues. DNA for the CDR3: TGTGCCAGTAGTCCGCCGAGACAGGGATACAATGAGCAGTTCTTC. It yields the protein CASSPPRQGYNEQFF.

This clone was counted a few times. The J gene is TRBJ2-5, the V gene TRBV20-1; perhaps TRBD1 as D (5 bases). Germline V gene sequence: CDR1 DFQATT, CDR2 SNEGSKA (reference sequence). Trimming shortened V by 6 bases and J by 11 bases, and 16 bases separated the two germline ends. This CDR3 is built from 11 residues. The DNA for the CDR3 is TGCAGTGCCAGGGCTTTCGAGGAGCAGTACTTC. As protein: CSARAFEEQYF.

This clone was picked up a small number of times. The CDR3 bases are TGTGCCTGGAGTTCCCGACTTGGCTACACCTTC. Protein sequence: CAWSSRLGYTF. The V and J genes are TRBV30 and TRBJ1-2; D is undetermined. This CDR3 comprises 11 residues. CDR1 and CDR2 (germline): GTSNPN, SVGIG (reference sequence). Between the trimmed V and J ends, which lost 2 bases and 7 bases, there was a span of 8 bases.

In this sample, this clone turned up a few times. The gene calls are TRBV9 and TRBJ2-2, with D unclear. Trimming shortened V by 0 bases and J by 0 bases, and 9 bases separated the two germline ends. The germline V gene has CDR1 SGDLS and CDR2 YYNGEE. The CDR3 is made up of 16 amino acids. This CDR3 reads CASSVGQITNTGELFF. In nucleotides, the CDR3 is TGTGCCAGCAGCGTAGGGCAGATAACGAACACCGGGGAGCTGTTTTTT.

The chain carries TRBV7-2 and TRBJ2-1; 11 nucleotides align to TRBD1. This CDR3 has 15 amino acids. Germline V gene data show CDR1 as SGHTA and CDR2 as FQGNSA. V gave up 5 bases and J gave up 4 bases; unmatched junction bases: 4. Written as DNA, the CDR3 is TGTGCCAGCAGCCGAGGGACAGGGGGATACAATGAGCAGTTCTTC. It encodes CASSRGTGGYNEQFF.

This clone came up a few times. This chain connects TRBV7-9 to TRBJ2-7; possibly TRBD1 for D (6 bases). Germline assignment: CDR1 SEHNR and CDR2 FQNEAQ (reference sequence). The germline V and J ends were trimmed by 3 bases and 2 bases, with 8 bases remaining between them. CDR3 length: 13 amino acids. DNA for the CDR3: TGTGCCAGCAGCTTGGCAGGGGCCTACGAGCAGTACTTC. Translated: CASSLAGAYEQYF.

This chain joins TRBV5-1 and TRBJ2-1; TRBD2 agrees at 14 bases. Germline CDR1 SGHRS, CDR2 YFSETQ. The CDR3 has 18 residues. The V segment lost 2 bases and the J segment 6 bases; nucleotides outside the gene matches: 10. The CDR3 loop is CASSFPPGLAGVPNEQFF. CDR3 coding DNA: TGCGCCAGCAGCTTTCCACCGGGACTAGCGGGAGTCCCCAATGAGCAGTTCTTC.

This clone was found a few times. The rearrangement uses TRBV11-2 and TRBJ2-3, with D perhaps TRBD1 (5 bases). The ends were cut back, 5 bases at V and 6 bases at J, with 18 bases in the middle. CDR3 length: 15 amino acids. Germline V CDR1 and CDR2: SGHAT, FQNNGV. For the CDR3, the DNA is TGTGCCAGCAGCCTCCAGACTGGGGCAGGTGATACGCAGTATTTT. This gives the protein CASSLQTGAGDTQYF. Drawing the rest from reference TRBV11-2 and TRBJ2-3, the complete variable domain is EAGVAQSPRYKIIEKRQSVAFWCNPISGHATLYWYQQILGQGPKLLIQFQNNGVVDDSQLPKDRFSAERLKGVDSTLKIQPAKLEDSAVYLCASSLQTGAGDTQYFGPGTRLTVL.

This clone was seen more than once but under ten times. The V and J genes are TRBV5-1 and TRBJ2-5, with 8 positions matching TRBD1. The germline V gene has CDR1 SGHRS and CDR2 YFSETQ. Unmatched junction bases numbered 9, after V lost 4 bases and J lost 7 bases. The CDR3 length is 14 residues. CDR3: CASSPMDRVATQYF. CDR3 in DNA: TGCGCCAGCAGCCCGATGGACAGGGTGGCGACCCAGTACTTC.

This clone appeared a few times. The CDR3 reads CASSPTGLAGETQYF. The CDR3 region has the DNA TGTGCCAGCTCACCAACGGGACTAGCGGGGGAGACCCAGTACTTC. The chain uses TRBV18 and TRBJ2-5; 13 bases agree with TRBD2. Germline CDR1 reads KGHSH; CDR2 reads LQKENI. The CDR3 covers 15 residues. Trimming at V came to 2 bases and at J to 5 bases, leaving 2 bases not matched to a gene. Based on the CDR3 plus reference TRBV18 and TRBJ2-5, the full variable domain is NAGVMQNPRHLVRRRGQEARLRCSPMKGHSHVYWYRQLPEEGLKFMVYLQKENIIDESGMPKERFSAEFPKEGPSILRIQQVVRGDSAAYFCASSPTGLAGETQYFGPGTRLLVL.

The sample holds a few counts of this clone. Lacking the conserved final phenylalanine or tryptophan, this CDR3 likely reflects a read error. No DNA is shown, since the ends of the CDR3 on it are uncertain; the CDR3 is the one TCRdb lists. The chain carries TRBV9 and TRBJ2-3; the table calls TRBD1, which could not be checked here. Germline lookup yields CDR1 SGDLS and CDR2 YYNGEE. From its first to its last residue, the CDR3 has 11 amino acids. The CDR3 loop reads CASSARDRPAE.

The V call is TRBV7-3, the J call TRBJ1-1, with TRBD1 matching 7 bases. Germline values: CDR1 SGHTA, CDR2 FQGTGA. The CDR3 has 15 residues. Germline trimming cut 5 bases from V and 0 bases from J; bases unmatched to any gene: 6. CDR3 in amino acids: CASSPRQGLNTEAFF. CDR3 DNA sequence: TGTGCCAGCAGCCCTCGACAGGGACTGAACACTGAAGCTTTCTTT.

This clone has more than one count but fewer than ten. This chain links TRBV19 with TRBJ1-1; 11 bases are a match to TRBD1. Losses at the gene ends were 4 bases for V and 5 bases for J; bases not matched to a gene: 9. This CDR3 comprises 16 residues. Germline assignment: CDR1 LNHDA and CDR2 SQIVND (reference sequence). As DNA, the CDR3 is TGTGCCAGTAGTACGACGAGGGACAGGGGGTGGACTGAAGCTTTCTTT. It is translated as CASSTTRDRGWTEAFF. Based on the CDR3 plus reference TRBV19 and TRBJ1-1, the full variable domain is DGGITQSPKYLFRKEGQNVTLSCEQNLNHDAMYWYRQDPGQGLRLIYYSQIVNDFQKGDIAEGYSVSREKKESFPLTVTSAQKNPTAFYLCASSTTRDRGWTEAFFGQGTRLTVV.

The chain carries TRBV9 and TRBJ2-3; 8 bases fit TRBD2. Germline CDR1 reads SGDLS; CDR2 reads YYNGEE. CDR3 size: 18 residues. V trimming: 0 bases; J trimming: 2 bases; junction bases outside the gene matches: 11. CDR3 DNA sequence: TGTGCCAGCAGCGTAGAGCCCCCTCGCGGGAGGATCACAGATACGCAGTATTTT. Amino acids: CASSVEPPRGRITDTQYF.

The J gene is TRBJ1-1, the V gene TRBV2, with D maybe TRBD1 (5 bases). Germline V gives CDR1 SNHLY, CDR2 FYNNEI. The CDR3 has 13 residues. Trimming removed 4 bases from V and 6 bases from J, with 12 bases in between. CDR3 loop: CASSADRSSEAFF. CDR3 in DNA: TGTGCCAGCAGTGCAGACAGATCCTCTGAAGCTTTCTTT.